This T cell receptor (beta chain) was observed in a study of control samples from healthy donors and cancer patients. Clones were sequenced by immunoSEQ multiplex PCR, and TCRdb holds only the in-frame ones, with some missing. The data show 400,000 to 450,000 clones, around 90% seen once. Source material: PBMCs. This TCR was recovered from a man in his forties or fifties with head and neck cancer.

The CDR3 DNA sequence: TGCGCCAGCAGCCTTGGAATTCTAGGGGGACTCTATGGCTACACCTTC. Protein: CASSLGILGGLYGYTF. This chain joins TRBV5-1 and TRBJ1-2, with D maybe TRBD1 (6 bases). The CDR3 is 16 residues long. In germline, CDR1 is SGHRS, CDR2 YFSETQ. The ends were cut back, 4 bases at V and 4 bases at J, with 20 bases in the middle.